A single sample is the source of the 8 T cell receptor beta chains below, sequenced in a study of identifying expanded T cells in peripheral blood. Clones were sequenced by immunoSEQ multiplex PCR, and TCRdb holds only the in-frame ones, with some missing. The table has some 100,000 clones, 87% seen once. The sequenced sample was blood. These receptors were collected from a person between 18 and 75 years old in good health.

A single count supports this clone. The rearrangement uses TRBV4-3 and TRBJ1-2, with D possibly being TRBD1 (5 bases). There are 13 residues in the CDR3. V was clipped by 3 bases and J by 8 bases, with 13 bases between them. Germline lookup yields CDR1 LGHNA and CDR2 YSLEER. The CDR3 region is CASSQGGPHGYTF. CDR3 sequence (DNA): TGCGCCAGCAGCCAGGGGGGACCTCACGGCTACACCTTC.

The gene calls are TRBV4-3 and TRBJ2-3; the match to TRBD2 covers 11 bases. Germline trimming cut 4 bases from V and 4 bases from J; bases unmatched to any gene: 13. The CDR3 sequence is 18 residues long. Germline V lookup: CDR1 LGHNA, CDR2 YSLEER. The CDR3 is CASSPEGHSGGASDTQYF. The CDR3 DNA sequence: TGCGCCAGCAGCCCCGAGGGTCATAGCGGGGGGGCCTCAGATACGCAGTATTTT.

The chain combines TRBV29-1 with TRBJ2-7; a weak D match, TRBD2 (6 bases). Germline CDR1 is SQVTM and CDR2 is ANQGSEA. V was trimmed by 7 bases and J by 2 bases, leaving 15 bases between them. The CDR3 extends over 13 amino acids. The CDR3: CSAGGTGAYEQYF. The CDR3 DNA follows: TGCAGCGCTGGGGGGACGGGGGCCTACGAGCAGTACTTC.

This clone was counted a few times. The chain carries TRBV30 and TRBJ1-3; D remains ambiguous. The CDR3 length is 10 residues. The V gene's germline CDR1 is GTSNPN and CDR2 SVGIG (reference sequence). With 3 bases removed from V and 8 bases from J, the gap between germline ends came to 5 bases. The CDR3 loop is CAWSSDTIYF. The DNA for the CDR3 is TGTGCCTGGAGCTCGGACACCATATATTTT.

V gene TRBV4-3 combines with J gene TRBJ2-2, with 9 bases that match TRBD2. Trimming cost V 1 base and J 3 bases; bases outside gene matches: 12. Germline V gives CDR1 LGHNA, CDR2 YSLEER. CDR3 size: 19 residues. The CDR3 reads CASSQASSRGGSDTGELFF. CDR3 nucleotides: TGCGCCAGCAGCCAAGCCAGCTCGCGGGGGGGCAGCGACACCGGGGAGCTGTTTTTT.

The V gene is TRBV4-3, the J gene TRBJ2-7; D unresolved. CDR3 size: 13 residues. V lost 0 bases and J lost 5, with 8 bases in between. Germline V gene sequence: CDR1 LGHNA, CDR2 YSLEER. The chain's CDR3 is CASSQEPADEQYF. CDR3 DNA sequence: TGCGCCAGCAGCCAAGAACCGGCAGACGAGCAGTACTTC.

The chain links TRBV15 to TRBJ2-3, with D possibly TRBD2 on 6 matching bases. Trimming removed 8 bases from V and 2 bases from J, with 20 bases in between. Germline CDR1 reads LNHNV; CDR2 reads YYDKDF (reference sequence). This CDR3 is 16 amino acids long. DNA for the CDR3: TGTGCCACCCGACTCACTCTGGGGGGATCCACAGATACGCAGTATTTT. It yields the protein CATRLTLGGSTDTQYF.

This rearrangement joins TRBV7-7 to TRBJ2-1, with D possibly TRBD2 on 6 matching bases. CDR3 length: 15 amino acids. V dropped 2 bases and J dropped 6 bases, with 14 bases sitting between them. The V gene's germline CDR1 is SSHAT and CDR2 FNYEAQ (reference sequence). CDR3 in DNA: TGTGCCAGCAGCTTACGGCCGAGCGGGCTCAATGAGCAGTTCTTC. It encodes CASSLRPSGLNEQFF. The whole variable domain, filled in from reference TRBV7-7 and TRBJ2-1, reads GAGVSQSPRYKVTKRGQDVTLRCDPISSHATLYWYQQALGQGPEFLTYFNYEAQPDKSGLPSDRFSAERPEGSISTLTIQRTEQRDSAMYRCASSLRPSGLNEQFFGPGTRLTVL.